This TCR beta chain was documented in a study of T-cell memory formation after mild COVID-19 (dated by TCRdb to the early 2020s). About the study as a whole: Most TCR sequence clusters were specific to one of the two donors. In a couple of donors, T-cell clones that expanded and contracted after mild COVID-19 were followed by sequencing TCRalpha and TCRbeta repertoires longitudinally. Two young, previously healthy adult volunteers made up the cohort, one male and one female. Overall study results and their limits: The second-wave clones that peaked on day 37 were not confirmed to be SARS-CoV-2 specific. The study included only a couple of mild cases, and larger cohorts that include severe cases with pre-infection samples were judged to be necessary. Contracting CD4+ clones appeared mostly in the CM and EM memory subsets, whereas CD8+ clones were enriched in EMRA. Clones that contracted from day 15 to 85 showed balanced CD4/CD8 phenotypes, whereas a second wave of clones that expanded from day 15 to 37 leaned towards CD4+. Some responding clones were detected in pre-infection memory, suggesting pre-existing cross-reactive memory T cells joined the SARS-CoV-2 response.

This clonotype has a count of ten or more. Its antigen has not been determined. No base quality information exists; no much larger clone differs at one position. Sequencing relied on an Illumina NovaSeq 6000. Using 5'RACE with constant-segment primers, TCRalpha and TCRbeta cDNA libraries were constructed, with sample barcodes and unique molecular identifiers added in the process. RNA was extracted from every sample with Trizol reagent. Libraries were amplified in two PCR steps, with a second sample barcode and Illumina TruSeq adapters added in the second step. The libraries were sequenced on an Illumina NovaSeq using 2 x 150 bp paired-end reads. The authors' analysis ran thus. With migec v1.2.7, reads were demultiplexed and then collapsed into UMI-guided consensus sequences. Using mixcr v2.1.11, the UMI consensuses were aligned to TRA and TRB V and J templates and assembled into clonotypes. Expanded or contracted clonotypes were those called significant by both edgeR and NoisET, with noise models trained on biological replicates. For edgeR calls, a false discovery rate-adjusted p below 0.01 and a log2 fold-change threshold of 1 were applied. As an exploratory analysis of dynamics, max-normalized trajectories of the 1000 most abundant clonotypes were examined by PCA with hierarchical clustering. Separately sequenced CD4+ and CD8+ repertoires were used to assign a CD4 or CD8 phenotype to each responding clone. The public reads were reprocessed in TCRdb via fastp at Q25 and MiXCR, keeping in-frame beta chains. Entries that share a CDR3 protein sequence are merged under the most common genes and DNA. These V and J calls rely on TCRdb rather than the paper's analysis. Across this sample there are tens of thousands of distinct CDR3 sequences, with about 21% seen only once. More than 1.5% of the sample is in the top ten clones.

PBMCs were isolated by Ficoll-Paque density gradient centrifugation. The CDR3 contains 13 residues, cysteine and phenylalanine counted. CDR3 DNA only is kept here, 39 bases in frame from base 1. Deletion took 0 bases off V and 9 bases off J, with a span of 10 bases between the germline ends. CDR1 SGHDT and CDR2 YYEEEE were looked up in the germline V gene. The TCR sequence derives from an adult who had mild COVID-19 (a few samples of this study predate the infection). The sample titles of this study are shuffled in the database, so cell type and time point are left out. The chain uses TRBV5-6 and TRBJ2-1, with the identity of the D gene unclear. Sequencing used PBMCs or a T cell subset sorted from them (not recorded which). The CDR3 region: CASSLAGPSEQFF. The DNA reads TGTGCCAGCAGCTTGGCCGGTCCTAGTGAGCAGTTCTTC.